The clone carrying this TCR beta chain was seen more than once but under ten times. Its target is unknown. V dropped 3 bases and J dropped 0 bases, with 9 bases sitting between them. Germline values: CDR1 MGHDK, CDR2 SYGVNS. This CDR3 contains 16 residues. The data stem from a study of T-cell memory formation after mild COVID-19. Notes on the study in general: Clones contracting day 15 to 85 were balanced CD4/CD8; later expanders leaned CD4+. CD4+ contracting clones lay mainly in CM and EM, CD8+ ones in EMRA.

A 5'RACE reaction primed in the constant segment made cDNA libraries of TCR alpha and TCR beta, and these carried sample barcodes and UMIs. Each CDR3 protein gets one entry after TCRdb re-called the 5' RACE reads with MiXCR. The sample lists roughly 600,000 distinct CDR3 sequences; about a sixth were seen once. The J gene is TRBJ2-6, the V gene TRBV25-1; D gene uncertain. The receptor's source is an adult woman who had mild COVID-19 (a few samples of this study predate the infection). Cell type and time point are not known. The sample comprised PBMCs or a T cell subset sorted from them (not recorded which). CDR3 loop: CASSDPNLSGANVLTF. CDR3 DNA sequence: TGTGCCAGCAGTGATCCGAACCTCTCTGGGGCCAACGTCCTGACTTTC.